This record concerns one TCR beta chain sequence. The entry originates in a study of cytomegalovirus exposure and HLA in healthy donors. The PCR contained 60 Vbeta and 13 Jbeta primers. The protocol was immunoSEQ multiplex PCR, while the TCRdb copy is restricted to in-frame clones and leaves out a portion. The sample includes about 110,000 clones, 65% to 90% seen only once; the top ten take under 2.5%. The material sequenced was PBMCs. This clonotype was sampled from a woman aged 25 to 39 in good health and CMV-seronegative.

CDR3 nucleotides: TGTGCCAGCAGTACCAAAACGACAGGGAATCAGCCCCAGCATTTT. Translated: CASSTKTTGNQPQHF. The chain employs TRBV6-5 and TRBJ1-5; TRBD1 matches at 7 bases. V shed 5 bases, J shed 4 bases, and the junction held 8 bases outside the gene matches. CDR1 MNHEY and CDR2 SVGAGI come from the germline V gene. CDR3 length equals 15 residues.